The source of this T cell receptor (beta chain) is a study of read filtering for tumor transcriptome and immune sequencing. In the study overall: Revised staging placed eight or nine patients in R-ISS I, over 15 in II, 6 or 7 in III.

From roughly 390 ng of RNA, a library with molecular barcoded alpha/delta and beta/gamma adaptors was made. TCRdb re-called the reads through MiXCR, storing one row per CDR3 protein. The sample lists some 46,000 distinct CDR3 sequences; 9.5% to 15% were seen once. The table lists this clonotype with a few counts. No antigen is known for it. Notes on the study in general: Single-read clonotypes: around 81% of IR-seq clonotypes (approximately 4% of reads), 74.6% of RNA-seq clonotypes (nearly 45% of reads). Sorted CD138-negative bone marrow cells were not purified T cells. Without single-read clonotypes, shared clonotype proportions correlated more between IR-seq and RNA-seq.

The V end was cut by 2 bases, the J end by 0 bases, with 10 bases between. The CDR3 loop spans 16 amino acids. Germline V gene lookup returns CDR1 KGHSH and CDR2 LQKENI. The sequence derives from a donor aged 40 or older with multiple myeloma. Input material: a population of CD138-negative cells sorted from bone marrow. J is TRBJ2-2 and V is TRBV18, with unresolved D. The CDR3 DNA sequence: TGTGCCAGCTCACCAAACGGCGGTTCGAACACCGGGGAGCTGTTTTTT. Protein: CASSPNGGSNTGELFF.